This T cell receptor (beta chain) was documented in a study of blood T cell repertoires in COVID-19. Across the whole study: Donors in the United States, Italy and Spain gave samples during acute or convalescent COVID-19. Sources were T cells, B-cell-depleted T cells, or PBMCs; the material itself was cDNA or gDNA.

From germline, CDR1 is MDHEN and CDR2 SYDVKM. This CDR3 is built from 16 residues. With V trimmed by 5 bases and J by 8 bases, 12 bases remained unmatched. Per the original methods: Using reference gene primer amplification, nucleated cell counts were estimated. Repertoires were generated with immunoSEQ multiplex PCR, while TCRdb's copy carries only in-frame clones and drops some. V and J calls and clone size are copied from that table; D and trimming were computed from the DNA. This sample has around 39,000 clones; just over 85% occur once, and the top ten carry about 8.6%. The sample was peripheral blood. The sequence derives from a man aged 55 to 70 with active COVID-19. The chain combines TRBV28 with TRBJ2-1, with 10 bases aligning to TRBD2. CDR3 protein: CASSPLQREGPDEQFF. The CDR3 nucleotides are TGTGCCAGCAGTCCTCTTCAGCGGGAGGGCCCCGATGAGCAGTTCTTC.